This TCR beta chain was observed in a study of CD8 T cells in Susac syndrome. Findings and caveats of the study: In its TCR sequencing and HLA analysis, the study acknowledged that the number of individuals was relatively small.

Worth noting for this clonotype: Its antigen is unidentified.

High-throughput TCR beta sequencing covered peripheral CD8+ and CD4+ T cells. TEMRA cells underwent FACS enrichment and CD8+ and CD4+ T cells underwent negative isolation. Reverse transcription used about 0.45 to 1 ug RNA and random hexamers. An immunoSEQ multiplex PCR generated amplified TCR beta CDR3 products spanning 54 Vbeta and 13 Jbeta. TCRdb reanalysed the immunoSEQ multiplex PCR reads using MiXCR and keeps one entry per CDR3 protein. Here the sample spans a few hundred thousand distinct CDR3 sequences, 95% being singletons. Trimming cost V 6 bases and J 7 bases, with 22 bases left between them. The germline V gene encodes CDR1 MDHEN and CDR2 SYDVKM. The CDR3 has 15 residues.

The clonotype comes from a human donor with multiple sclerosis. The chain uses TRBV28 and TRBJ2-7; perhaps TRBD1 as D (8 bases). Material for sequencing was CD4+ T cells from PBMCs. CDR3 coding DNA: TGTGCCAGCAGCCCCTCCAGGGGAGGGACAGGTGAGCAGTACTTC. This sequence encodes CASSPSRGGTGEQYF.